This entry concerns a single T cell receptor beta chain. Its cognate antigen is unknown. TCRdb re-analysed the 5' RACE reads in MiXCR, keeping a single row per CDR3 protein. The sample contains about 440,000 distinct CDR3 sequences, roughly a sixth of which appear only once. The sample comes from a study of CD8 T cells in ankylosing spondylitis. Broader study findings: For ankylosing spondylitis blood, a TCR beta motif of fewer than 10 highly homologous variants appeared characteristic.

Sequencing was carried out using blood, either unsorted or a sorted T cell fraction (not recorded which). The origin of this receptor is a male donor with ankylosing spondylitis.

The CDR3 DNA reads TGTGCCAGCAGCTACGCCACCCGATCTGGAAACACCATATATTTT. Protein sequence: CASSYATRSGNTIYF. This chain connects TRBV6-2 or TRBV6-3 to TRBJ1-3; D remains unclear. This CDR3 has 15 amino acids. V dropped 6 bases and J dropped 1 base, with 13 bases sitting between them. The germline V gene has CDR1 MNHEY and CDR2 SVGEGT.